This T cell receptor (beta chain) emerged from a study of shared clonotypes between healthy human individuals (dated by TCRdb to about 2020). At the level of the whole study: The cohort included a few men and a couple of women between 18 and 49 years of age. The study deeply sequenced blood TCR repertoires of 5 or 6 healthy adults to estimate repertoire size and the extent of clonotype sharing between individuals. For each donor, three plates each were used for CD4 naive and CD4 memory, two plates were used for CD8 naive, and one plate was used for CD8 memory. To increase sequencing depth and limit assay-specific biases, different laboratories used diverse techniques to prepare libraries and sequence TCR repertoires. Per donor, leukapheresis produced somewhere between about 0.85 and 10 billion PBMCs. Findings and caveats that apply to the study as a whole: Higher generation probabilities were observed for clonotypes shared by all four sorted-subset donors than for non-shared clonotypes. Pairwise subsampling indicated that sequencing depth was expected to affect the degree of clonotype sharing among donors. Naive subsets generally had larger estimated clonotype richness than memory subsets. Sampling was restricted to blood, and TCR repertoires in tissues likely differ from the TCR repertoires found in blood. Because the study included a small number of donors, the genetic and exposure-history diversity represented was limited. About 5% of naive CD4, 3.5% of naive CD8, about 2.4% of memory CD4, and 0.35% to 0.4% of memory CD8 clonotypes were shared across several donors. Rarefaction of sorted-subset datasets indicated incomplete sequencing despite the large sequencing depth.

V is shortened by 0 bases, J by 0 bases, and the region joining them spans 13 bases. From the germline V gene, CDR1 is SGHRS and CDR2 is YFSETQ. The CDR3 runs 16 residues from the cysteine to the phenylalanine. CDR3 DNA only is kept here, 48 bases in frame from base 1. For the CD8 naive samples, CD45RO-negative cells were positively selected for CCR7, yielding a CD45RA+CCR7+ population from which TemRA cells were excluded. The donors were healthy, HIV-negative adults who had no recently reported acute infections or vaccinations. Every donor was a Caucasian adult living in Nashville, Tennessee, USA. Blood was collected by leukapheresis, and PBMCs were isolated by Ficoll-Histopaque density gradient centrifugation and then cryopreserved in liquid nitrogen vapor phase. Analytical flow cytometry was used to check the purity and quantity of each magnetically sorted T cell population. Each sorted fraction had its genomic DNA isolated and then quantified by UV absorbance on a Nanodrop 2000c.

Using the deep immunoSEQ assay, TCR CDR3 regions were amplified from genomic DNA by multiplex PCR. Extracted genomic DNA from each cell subset was spread evenly across all wells of several immunoSEQ 96-well plates, with each plate serving as a replicate. Each replicate PCR for sorted subsets received about 220 ng genomic DNA, equal to about 30,000 T cell genomes. Purified libraries were measured with a Qubit 3.0 fluorometer, size-checked on a Bioanalyzer 2100, and measured again with the KAPA Library Quantification kit. Every immunoSEQ 96-well plate was sequenced on a dedicated single-read 150-cycle Illumina NextSeq 550 flow cell. On the authors' methods: The immunoSEQ output contained only junctional sequences without quality scores, so filtering could not match that applied to full-length reads. To assign V/J genes and CDR3, sequences were annotated using PyIR, a Python wrapper for IgBLAST v1.9, with IMGT germline references. Reads with weak V/J assignments (E-value above 1e-6), missing CDR3, stop codons, out-of-frame junctions, or ambiguous translated residues were removed. V3J clonotypes were defined as sequences sharing the same inferred V gene, J gene, and CDR3 amino acid sequence. Percentage overlap between repertoires was computed as shared unique clonotypes divided by the size of the smaller repertoire. Richness of each repertoire was evaluated using RTK rarefaction, the Chao1 estimator, and Recon v2.1 estimates of unobserved clonotypes. OLGA was used to compute generation probabilities for all TCRbeta clonotypes that the gDNA method yielded from four donors. The clones in this table, taken by TCRdb from immuneACCESS, are in-frame only. Not every clone is retained; where verified, under half of the shortfall comes from an unresolved V gene, and the cause of the rest is unknown. The D gene and trimming were derived from the DNA, and the V and J assignments and clone size from that table. This sample holds some 2 million clones; about 95% were observed only once. 1.2% of the sample is in the top ten clones.

This clone appeared a single time. Its antigen is still unknown. No base quality values were provided; no much bigger clone lies one nucleotide off. The sample consisted of naive CD8+ T cells sorted from blood. The cell subset or site label corresponds to: CD45RA+CCR7+. The rearranged chain carries TRBV5-1 and TRBJ2-7; the D gene assignment is ambiguous. The TCR sequence derives from a young man in good health. CDR3 protein: CASSLVAERSSYEQYF. The sequenced DNA: TGCGCCAGCAGCTTGGTCGCGGAAAGAAGCTCCTACGAGCAGTACTTC. With the rest looked up from the reference TRBV5-1 and TRBJ2-7 genes rather than sequenced, the full variable domain is KAGVTQTPRYLIKTRGQQVTLSCSPISGHRSVSWYQQTPGQGLQFLFEYFSETQRNKGNFPGRFSGRQFSNSRSEMNVSTLELGDSALYLCASSLVAERSSYEQYFGPGTRLTVT.